This TCR beta chain stems from a study of T cell repertoires in cytomegalovirus infection. Study context: CMV infection and matching HLA type were both indicated by public TCR beta signatures.

MiXCR, applied by TCRdb to the reads, yields one record per CDR3 protein. Seen here are under 250,000 distinct CDR3 sequences, around 6.2% observed once, and the top ten hold 5.5% to 6.5%. This clonotype was recorded many times. The V gene lost 2 bases and the J gene lost 5 bases, with 18 bases spanning the gap. Germline V gene sequence: CDR1 KGHDR, CDR2 SFDVKD. This CDR3 is built from 16 residues. The chain employs TRBV24-1 and TRBJ2-7; D is perhaps TRBD1 (6 bases). The sequenced sample consisted of PBMCs. The sequence was obtained from a human donor in good health (CMV status not recorded). Some clones in this sample may be carry-over from other donors' samples. The CDR3 reads CATSDSRGPYLNEQYF. CDR3 nucleotides: TGTGCCACCAGTGATTCCAGGGGTCCGTATTTGAACGAGCAGTACTTC.